This T cell receptor beta chain was sequenced during a study of OX40 agonist ivuxolimab in advanced cancers. Overall study: Prior checkpoint blockade (anti-PD-1, anti-PD-L1 or anti-CTLA-4) was permitted; roughly 40% had it.

Clones were read by immunoSEQ multiplex PCR, and TCRdb kept only the in-frame ones, dropping some. The data contain around 22,000 clones, 84% of them singletons. The J segment lost 0 bases and the V segment lost 4 bases, leaving 2 bases of the junction unmatched. Germline V gives CDR1 SGHTA, CDR2 FQGNSA. CDR3 length: 15 residues. This TCR came from an adult with an advanced solid tumor such as melanoma, head and neck, liver or kidney cancer. Here the sequenced sample was CD4+ or CD8+ T cells sorted from blood, taken in a trial of the OX40 agonist ivuxolimab. The chain couples TRBV7-2 to TRBJ2-7; 11 nucleotides agree with TRBD1. Here the CDR3 DNA reads TGTGCCAGCAGCTCTGGGACAGGGGGCTCCTACGAGCAGTACTTC. Its translation: CASSSGTGGSYEQYF.